This TCR beta chain was observed in a study of T cells expressing NK-cell markers. For TCR beta, cDNA was produced by 5'RACE template switching with UMIs. TCRdb re-called the 5' RACE reads, yielding one record per CDR3 amino acid sequence without DNA. The sample totals about 390,000 distinct CDR3 sequences. The sequencing sample was made of blood T cells: a sorted CD56 or NKG2C T cell subset, CD4+ or CD8+ T cells, or bulk PBMC T cells (not recorded which). This receptor was identified in a woman aged 45 to 65 in good health.

The CDR3 reads CASSRVFTDTQYF. The V gene is TRBV7-8, the J gene TRBJ2-3. The CDR3 has 13 amino acids. Germline V CDR1 and CDR2: SGHVS, FQNEAQ.